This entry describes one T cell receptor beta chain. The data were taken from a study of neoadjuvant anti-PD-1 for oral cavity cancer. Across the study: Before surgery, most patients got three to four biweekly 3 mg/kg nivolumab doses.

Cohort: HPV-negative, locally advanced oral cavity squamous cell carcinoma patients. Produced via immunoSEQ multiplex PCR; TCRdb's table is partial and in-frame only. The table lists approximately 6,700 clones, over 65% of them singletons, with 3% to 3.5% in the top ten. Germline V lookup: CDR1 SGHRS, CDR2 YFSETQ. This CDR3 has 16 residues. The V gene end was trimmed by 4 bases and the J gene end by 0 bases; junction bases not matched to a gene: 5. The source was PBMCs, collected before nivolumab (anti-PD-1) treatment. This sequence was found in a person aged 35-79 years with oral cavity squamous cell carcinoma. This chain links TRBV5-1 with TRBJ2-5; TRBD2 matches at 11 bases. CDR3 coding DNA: TGCGCCAGCAGCCTAGGACTAGCGGGCTACCAAGAGACCCAGTACTTC. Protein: CASSLGLAGYQETQYF.